The 5 T cell receptor beta chains given below trace back to one sample, sequenced in a study of blood T cell repertoires in COVID-19. Sequenced by immunoSEQ multiplex PCR; TCRdb stores in-frame clones only, minus some. The repertoire includes about 120,000 clones, 70% to 85% of them detected once, and around 4.5% sits in the top ten. The sequenced material came from peripheral blood. Every receptor here comes from a woman in her 70s with acute or convalescent COVID-19.

The chain joins TRBV10-3 to TRBJ2-1; no clear D gene. There are 12 residues in the CDR3. V lost 6 bases and J lost 10, with 13 bases in between. Germline V gene lookup returns CDR1 ENHRY and CDR2 SYGVKD. This chain's CDR3 is CAISINSNEQFF. Written as DNA, the CDR3 is TGTGCCATCAGCATAAATAGCAACGAGCAGTTCTTC.

V and J are TRBV11-3 and TRBJ2-5; D might be TRBD1 (6 bases). Germline V gene lookup returns CDR1 SGHNT and CDR2 YENEEA. V was cut by 4 bases and J by 4 bases, with 16 bases left in between. The CDR3 length is 15 residues. CDR3 bases: TGTGCCAGCAGCTCCGACCAGGGGTATTTAGAGACCCAGTACTTC. Amino acid sequence: CASSSDQGYLETQYF.

This clone was observed a single time. The rearrangement joins TRBV6-2 or TRBV6-3 to TRBJ2-7, with D possibly matching TRBD1 (6 bases). The V gene lost 2 bases and the J gene lost 7 bases, with 18 bases spanning the gap. The length of the CDR3 is 15 residues. Germline values: CDR1 MNHEY, CDR2 SVGEGT. CDR3 in amino acids: CASSYRGQPHEEQYF. CDR3 coding DNA: TGTGCCAGCAGTTACCGGGGACAACCACATGAGGAGCAGTACTTC.

This clone appeared a few times. This chain connects TRBV2 to TRBJ1-2; tentatively, D is TRBD1 (5 bases). The CDR3 covers 14 residues. V was cut by 6 bases and J by 2 bases, with 13 bases left in between. Germline assignment: CDR1 SNHLY and CDR2 FYNNEI. DNA of the CDR3: TGTGCCAGCAGCGCAGCGGGGCGAAACTATGGCTACACCTTC. Translated, it gives CASSAAGRNYGYTF.

This chain links TRBV5-1 with TRBJ1-1; TRBD1 matches 9 bases. The CDR3 runs 17 residues. Trimming took 2 bases from V and 0 from J; bases not matched to a gene: 8. Germline lookup yields CDR1 SGHRS and CDR2 YFSETQ. CDR3 in DNA: TGCGCCAGCAGCTTCACAGGGGGCCGGGGAATGAACACTGAAGCTTTCTTT. This codes for CASSFTGGRGMNTEAFF. The full variable domain, in which reference TRBV5-1 and TRBJ1-1 provide the parts outside the CDR3, is KAGVTQTPRYLIKTRGQQVTLSCSPISGHRSVSWYQQTPGQGLQFLFEYFSETQRNKGNFPGRFSGRQFSNSRSEMNVSTLELGDSALYLCASSFTGGRGMNTEAFFGQGTRLTVV.